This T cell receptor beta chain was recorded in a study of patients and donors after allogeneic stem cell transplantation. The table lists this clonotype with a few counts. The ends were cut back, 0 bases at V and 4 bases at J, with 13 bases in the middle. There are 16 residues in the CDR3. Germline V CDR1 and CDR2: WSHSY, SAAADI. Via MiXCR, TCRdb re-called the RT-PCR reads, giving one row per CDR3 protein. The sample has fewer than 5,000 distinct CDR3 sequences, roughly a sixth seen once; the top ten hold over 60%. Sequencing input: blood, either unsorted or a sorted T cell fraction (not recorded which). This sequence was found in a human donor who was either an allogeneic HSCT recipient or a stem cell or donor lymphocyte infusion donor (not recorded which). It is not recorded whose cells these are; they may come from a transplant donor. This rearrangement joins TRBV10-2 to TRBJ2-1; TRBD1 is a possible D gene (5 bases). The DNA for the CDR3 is TGCGCCAGCAGTGAGTCGGTGGGGCGAAAATACAATGAGCAGTTCTTC. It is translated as CASSESVGRKYNEQFF.